The subject of this entry is one TCR beta chain. The antigen is undetermined. This CDR3 is also generated by other DNA sequences in the sample. A CD45RA+ naive subset and a CD45RA-negative memory subset were split from CD4+ cells. The run depth of the assay was deep. The authors distributed each subset's genomic DNA evenly over several immunoSEQ plates. Assay used: immunoSEQ multiplex PCR; TCRdb lists only in-frame clones, some missing. The sample holds roughly 2.4 million clones, approximately 94% seen once. From germline, CDR1 is DFQATT and CDR2 SNEGSKA (reference sequence). The CDR3 loop spans 11 amino acids. The J segment lost 8 bases and the V segment lost 5 bases, leaving 2 bases of the junction unmatched. The data are from a study of shared clonotypes between healthy human individuals. Findings of the study overall: How much donors shared clonotypes was expected to be affected by sequencing depth.

The receptor was isolated from a man younger than 35 in good health. The chain is built from TRBV20-1 and TRBJ1-2; 10 bases agree with TRBD1. The source material was naive CD4+ T cells sorted from blood. Subset denoted: CD45RA+ positively selected. CDR3 DNA: TGCAGTGCTGGACAGGGGGACGGCTACACCTTC. This translates into CSAGQGDGYTF.